The 18 T cell receptor beta chains given below trace back to one sample, sequenced in a study of T cells after yellow fever vaccination. TCRdb fed the 5' RACE reads into MiXCR, producing one record per CDR3 protein. The data contain tens of thousands of distinct CDR3 sequences, about 7% of them singletons. The source was CD8+ T cells sorted from PBMCs, collected 15 days after the yellow fever booster vaccination. The receptors stem from a man aged 25-40 years who received the YFV17D yellow fever vaccine.

Many counts were recorded for this clonotype. The gene calls are TRBV27 and TRBJ2-7, with 10 bases identical to TRBD1. The germline V gene encodes CDR1 MNHEY and CDR2 SMNVEV (reference sequence). The CDR3 loop spans 14 amino acids. J lost 2 bases, V lost 3 bases, and 1 base had no gene match. The CDR3 protein is CASSFGTGAYEQYF. The CDR3 DNA reads TGTGCCAGCAGTTTCGGGACAGGGGCCTACGAGCAGTACTTC.

This clonotype occurred many times. CDR3 DNA sequence: TGTGCCAGCAGCCCCCCCGGGACAAGAGCCTACGAGCAGTACTTC. Translating gives CASSPPGTRAYEQYF. The rearrangement uses TRBV7-9 and TRBJ2-7; D possibly corresponds to TRBD1 (6 bases). Germline V gene data show CDR1 as SEHNR and CDR2 as FQNEAQ (reference sequence). The CDR3 consists of 15 residues. V was pared by 5 bases and J by 2 bases, with 16 bases between. Based on the CDR3 plus reference TRBV7-9 and TRBJ2-7, the full variable domain is DTGVSQNPRHKITKRGQNVTFRCDPISEHNRLYWYRQTLGQGPEFLTYFQNEAQLEKSRLLSDRFSAERPKGSFSTLEIQRTEQGDSAMYLCASSPPGTRAYEQYFGPGTRLTVT.

The table lists this clonotype with many counts. The chain is built from TRBV28 and TRBJ2-3; D ambiguous. Germline CDR1 and CDR2: MDHEN and SYDVKM. Trimming took off 4 bases at V and 9 bases at J, with 17 bases between the two ends. The CDR3 loop spans 14 amino acids. DNA for the CDR3: TGTGCCAGCAGTTCCCCTGATTTGCCCGACACGCAGTATTTT. Translation: CASSSPDLPDTQYF.

This clonotype has ten or more counts. The J gene is TRBJ2-2, the V gene TRBV4-3; the D gene is possibly TRBD2 (6 bases). Trimming pared 0 bases from V and 7 bases from J, leaving 9 bases between. This CDR3 contains 14 residues. Germline CDR1 and CDR2: LGHNA and YSLEER. CDR3 nucleotides: TGCGCCAGCAGCCAAGATTGGGGAGGCGGGGAGCTGTTTTTT. The encoded protein is CASSQDWGGGELFF.

This clonotype was observed many times. This chain joins TRBV23-1 and TRBJ2-1, with 7 positions matching TRBD1. TRBV23-1 counts as an open reading frame of uncertain function. This CDR3 has 14 amino acids. V was pared by 4 bases and J by 4 bases, with 4 bases of the junction left unmatched. The CDR3 loop reads CASSLGTDYNEQFF. The CDR3 bases are TGCGCCAGCAGTCTCGGGACAGATTACAATGAGCAGTTCTTC.

This clonotype was seen many times. J is TRBJ2-3 and V is TRBV11-2, with 9 bases lining up with TRBD2. J was trimmed by 4 bases and V by 1 base; bases with no gene match: 3. CDR1 and CDR2 from the germline V gene are SGHAT and FQNNGV. The CDR3 consists of 15 residues. DNA for the CDR3: TGTGCCAGCAGCTTAGGCGGGAGGGCCGCAGATACGCAGTATTTT. Its protein is CASSLGGRAADTQYF. The entire variable domain, with the rest obtained from reference TRBV11-2 and TRBJ2-3, is as follows: EAGVAQSPRYKIIEKRQSVAFWCNPISGHATLYWYQQILGQGPKLLIQFQNNGVVDDSQLPKDRFSAERLKGVDSTLKIQPAKLEDSAVYLCASSLGGRAADTQYFGPGTRLTVL.

This clonotype was recorded many times. The genes are TRBV7-2 and TRBJ2-3, with TRBD2 matching over 7 bases. The CDR3 contains 15 residues. The V gene's germline CDR1 is SGHTA and CDR2 FQGNSA. V dropped 1 base and J dropped 2; count of bases not matched to a gene: 3. In DNA form, the CDR3 reads TGTGCCAGCAGCTTAGTGGCGGGGGACACAGATACGCAGTATTTT. It codes for CASSLVAGDTDTQYF.

The genes are TRBV7-6 and TRBJ2-5; 8 bases agree with TRBD1. After removal of 1 base from V and 5 bases from J, the junction contained 6 bases not matched to a gene. This CDR3 is 15 amino acids long. In germline, CDR1 is SGHVS, CDR2 FNYEAQ. The CDR3 region is CASSLEAAGGETQYF. The DNA for the CDR3 is TGTGCCAGCAGCTTAGAGGCGGCAGGGGGCGAGACCCAGTACTTC.

Comments on this clonotype: Possible read error: a much larger clone is one base away. This chain uses TRBV20-1 with TRBJ1-5; D remains unclear. This CDR3 is 16 amino acids long. In germline, CDR1 is DFQATT, CDR2 SNEGSKA (reference sequence). CDR3 nucleotides: TGCTGTGCTAGAGATCGGGAGATCGAGGCCTATCAGCCCCAGCATTTT. Its translation: CCARDREIEAYQPQHF.

This clonotype was found many times. This chain uses TRBV27 with TRBJ1-1, with D uncertain. Trimming took off 6 bases at V and 1 base at J, with 18 bases between the two ends. CDR3 length: 16 residues. CDR1 and CDR2 (germline): MNHEY, SMNVEV (reference sequence). CDR3 in amino acids: CASSLMAYAGNTEAFF. CDR3 DNA sequence: TGTGCCAGCAGCCTCATGGCCTACGCCGGGAACACTGAAGCTTTCTTT.

This clonotype came up many times. The genes are TRBV7-2 and TRBJ1-5; D is possibly TRBD1 (6 bases). V shed 1 base and J shed 0 bases, with 7 bases lying between them. CDR1 and CDR2 from the germline V gene are SGHTA and FQGNSA. The CDR3 totals 15 residues. This CDR3 reads CASSLVGASNQPQHF. In DNA, the CDR3 is TGTGCCAGCAGCTTAGTGGGGGCTAGCAATCAGCCCCAGCATTTT.

This clonotype was picked up many times. The chain combines TRBV12-3 or TRBV12-4 with TRBJ2-1; 10 bases align to TRBD2. The V segment lost 3 bases and the J segment 7 bases; nucleotides outside the gene matches: 9. CDR3 length: 16 amino acids. This CDR3 is CASSFLAGGISNEQFF. CDR3 DNA: TGTGCCAGCAGTTTCTTAGCGGGAGGAATCTCAAATGAGCAGTTCTTC.

This clonotype was recorded many times. The gene calls are TRBV12-3 or TRBV12-4 and TRBJ1-4; D is undetermined. This CDR3 is 13 amino acids long. V was pared by 3 bases and J by 5 bases, with 7 bases between. CDR3 in DNA: TGTGCCAGCAGTTTTACCGAAAATGAAAAACTGTTTTTT. It specifies CASSFTENEKLFF.

This clonotype was detected ten times or more. This chain uses TRBV7-9 with TRBJ2-7; no clear D gene. Per germline, CDR1 SEHNR and CDR2 FQNEAQ (reference sequence). The CDR3 runs to 10 residues. V was shortened by 8 bases and J by 3 bases, with 5 bases between the two germline ends. Here the CDR3 reads CASGVYEQYF. In DNA, the CDR3 is TGTGCCAGCGGGGTCTACGAGCAGTACTTC. The whole variable domain, remainder taken from reference TRBV7-9 and TRBJ2-7, is DTGVSQNPRHKITKRGQNVTFRCDPISEHNRLYWYRQTLGQGPEFLTYFQNEAQLEKSRLLSDRFSAERPKGSFSTLEIQRTEQGDSAMYLCASGVYEQYFGPGTRLTVT.

This clonotype appeared many times. This chain connects TRBV11-1 to TRBJ2-6; TRBD2 aligns across 7 bases. The CDR3 is 18 amino acids. Germline CDR1 reads SGHAT; CDR2 reads FQDESV (reference sequence). J lost 0 bases, V lost 4 bases, and 9 bases had no gene match. This chain's CDR3 is CASSSDRLAYSGANVLTF. The CDR3 nucleotides are TGTGCCAGCAGCTCCGACAGACTAGCCTACTCTGGGGCCAACGTCCTGACTTTC.

This clonotype was detected many times. J is TRBJ2-7 and V is TRBV7-8; D uncertain. V lost 7 bases and J 0 bases, leaving 16 bases between the germline ends. The V gene's germline CDR1 is SGHVS and CDR2 FQNEAQ. The CDR3 spans 15 residues. The CDR3 spells CASTLSAGYSYEQYF. CDR3 bases: TGTGCCAGCACCCTCTCGGCCGGATACTCCTACGAGCAGTACTTC.

The J gene is TRBJ2-1, the V gene TRBV30; D remains unclear. The V and J ends lost 4 bases and 4 bases respectively, with 5 bases between them. The CDR3 has 11 amino acids. The germline gives CDR1 GTSNPN, CDR2 SVGIG (reference sequence). The CDR3 nucleotides read TGTGCCTGGAAAGTTTACAATGAGCAGTTCTTC. Amino acid sequence: CAWKVYNEQFF. The variable domain in full, with the rest retrieved from reference TRBV30 and TRBJ2-1, is SQTIHQWPATLVQPVGSPLSLECTVEGTSNPNLYWYRQAAGRGLQLLFYSVGIGQISSEVPQNLSASRPQDRQFILSSKKLLLSDSGFYLCAWKVYNEQFFGPGTRLTVL.

Concerning this clonotype itself: A clone one base away is much larger, so this may be a read error. V and J are TRBV29-1 and TRBJ2-7, with D perhaps being TRBD1 or TRBD2 (5 bases each). Germline V gene sequence: CDR1 SQVTM, CDR2 ANQGSEA. V was pared by 6 bases and J by 1 base, with 13 bases between. The CDR3 is 13 amino acids. The chain's CDR3 is CSVSGTSSYEQYF. CDR3 coding DNA: TGCAGCGTGTCCGGGACCTCATCCTACGAGCAGTACTTC.